These 20 T cell receptor beta chains were all obtained from the same sample, sequenced in a study of T cell repertoires in cytomegalovirus infection. TCRdb used MiXCR to reprocess the reads, holding one entry per CDR3 protein. Here the sample spans about a million distinct CDR3 sequences, around a third being singletons. Their antigen targets remain unknown. Sequencing used cultured CD8+ T cells from PBMCs, obtained from culture after CMV antigen stimulation. The receptor set was obtained from a human donor in good health (CMV status not recorded). Some clones in this sample may be carry-over from other donors' samples.

The rearrangement links TRBV7-2 to TRBJ2-7, with a weak D call TRBD1 (6 bases). The germline gives CDR1 SGHTA, CDR2 FQGNSA. V was clipped by 1 base and J by 9 bases, with 16 bases between them. CDR3 length: 14 amino acids. The DNA of the CDR3 is TGTGCCAGCAGCTTAGGGGGGCAGCTCTTCCCGCAGTACTTC. It specifies CASSLGGQLFPQYF.

This chain joins TRBV7-8 and TRBJ1-6, with D possibly TRBD1 on 6 matching bases. The V end was cut by 1 base, the J end by 7 bases, with 29 bases between. The CDR3 is made up of 21 amino acids. Per germline, CDR1 SGHVS and CDR2 FQNEAQ. CDR3 protein: CASSLDSLLVTGPPGNSPLHF. DNA for the CDR3: TGTGCCAGCAGCTTAGATTCTTTGTTAGTAACAGGGCCCCCAGGGAATTCACCCCTCCACTTT.

This clonotype was recorded at least ten times. CDR3 nucleotide sequence: TGTGCCAGCAGCTTGTCCGGCGGGATGGGTGGCTACACCTTC. Protein: CASSLSGGMGGYTF. The chain joins TRBV7-9 to TRBJ1-2; D is uncertain. Germline V gene sequence: CDR1 SEHNR, CDR2 FQNEAQ (reference sequence). The V gene lost 3 bases and the J gene lost 7 bases, with 15 bases spanning the gap. CDR3 length: 14 residues.

The chain employs TRBV9 and TRBJ2-2, with TRBD1 as a possible D gene (5 bases). This CDR3 contains 16 residues. Germline CDR1 SGDLS, CDR2 YYNGEE. With 0 bases removed from V and 0 bases from J, the gap between germline ends came to 9 bases. The CDR3 nucleotides read TGTGCCAGCAGCGTAGTTTACAGGCCGAACACCGGGGAGCTGTTTTTT. It yields the protein CASSVVYRPNTGELFF. Together with reference TRBV9 and TRBJ2-2, the CDR3 gives the full variable domain: DSGVTQTPKHLITATGQRVTLRCSPRSGDLSVYWYQQSLDQGLQFLIQYYNGEERAKGNILERFSAQQFPDLHSELNLSSLELGDSALYFCASSVVYRPNTGELFFGEGSRLTVL.

This clonotype was seen many times. The chain couples TRBV7-8 to TRBJ1-4, with D possibly being TRBD1 (6 bases). The CDR3 has 15 residues. In germline, CDR1 is SGHVS, CDR2 FQNEAQ. V was pared by 6 bases and J by 8 bases, with 19 bases between. CDR3 in DNA: TGTGCCAGCAGACACTCCGGGACAAGCCTAGAAAAACTGTTTTTT. Its protein product is CASRHSGTSLEKLFF. Full variable domain (outside the CDR3, taken from reference TRBV7-8 and TRBJ1-4): GAGVSQSPRYKVAKRGQDVALRCDPISGHVSLFWYQQALGQGPEFLTYFQNEAQLDKSGLPSDRFFAERPEGSVSTLKIQRTQQEDSAVYLCASRHSGTSLEKLFFGSGTQLSVL.

The V gene is TRBV6-6, the J gene TRBJ1-1; no definite D call. CDR3 length equals 13 residues. From germline, CDR1 is MNHNY and CDR2 SVGAGI (reference sequence). Trimming cost V 2 bases and J 2 bases, with 6 bases left between them. The CDR3 region is CASSYVFNTEAFF. Written as DNA, the CDR3 is TGTGCCAGCAGTTACGTTTTCAACACTGAAGCTTTCTTT.

The chain employs TRBV4-1 and TRBJ2-2, with D unclear. The CDR3 is 13 residues long. The germline V gene encodes CDR1 MGHRA and CDR2 YSYEKL. V lost 3 bases to trimming and J lost 4 bases, with 6 bases between them. This chain's CDR3 is CASSHYSTGELFF. The CDR3 nucleotides read TGCGCCAGCAGCCATTATTCCACCGGGGAGCTGTTTTTT.

The V call is TRBV4-3, the J call TRBJ1-1, with TRBD1 matching over 7 bases. Germline-derived CDR1 and CDR2 are LGHNA and YSLEER. V shed 0 bases and J 7 bases; nucleotides not matched to a gene: 8. The CDR3 length is 15 residues. The CDR3 bases are TGCGCCAGCAGCCAAGATCAGGACAGGTTTGGTGAAGCTTTCTTT. This gives the protein CASSQDQDRFGEAFF.

The gene calls are TRBV27 and TRBJ2-5; 7 positions match TRBD2. Germline-derived CDR1 and CDR2 are MNHEY and SMNVEV (reference sequence). The CDR3 contains 15 residues. The ends lost 7 bases at V and 1 base at J; junction bases unmatched: 9. DNA of the CDR3: TGTGCCAGCACGGCGCGCTGGGGGGGCCAAGAGACCCAGTACTTC. It specifies CASTARWGGQETQYF.

The chain links TRBV29-1 to TRBJ2-7; TRBD1 might be the D (5 bases). CDR3 length: 13 residues. Looked up from germline, CDR1 is SQVTM and CDR2 is ANQGSEA. V dropped 1 base and J dropped 5 bases, with 12 bases sitting between them. CDR3 sequence: CSVEVGASNEQYF. DNA of the CDR3: TGCAGCGTTGAAGTAGGGGCGTCCAACGAGCAGTACTTC.

This clonotype has only one observation. Likely a read error: the CDR3 ends without its conserved phenylalanine or tryptophan. J is TRBJ1-6 and V is TRBV7-4; D is unclear. The CDR3 totals 15 residues. The ends were cut back, 6 bases at V and 7 bases at J, with 16 bases in the middle. Germline loops: CDR1 SGHVT, CDR2 SQSDAQ. In nucleotides, the CDR3 is TGTGCCAGCAGGGGAAGAGACGGTACAAATTCACCCCTCCACTTA. Translating it yields CASRGRDGTNSPLHL.

The chain recombines TRBV11-2 with TRBJ2-5; D not resolved. CDR3 size: 11 residues. Germline lookup yields CDR1 SGHAT and CDR2 FQNNGV. V was trimmed by 6 bases and J by 5 bases, leaving 7 bases between them. The CDR3 here is CASRYMETQYF. The CDR3 DNA reads TGTGCCAGCAGGTACATGGAGACCCAGTACTTC. The variable domain in full, with the rest retrieved from reference TRBV11-2 and TRBJ2-5, is EAGVAQSPRYKIIEKRQSVAFWCNPISGHATLYWYQQILGQGPKLLIQFQNNGVVDDSQLPKDRFSAERLKGVDSTLKIQPAKLEDSAVYLCASRYMETQYFGPGTRLLVL.

The rearrangement joins TRBV7-9 to TRBJ1-5; D remains unclear. The CDR3 sequence is 13 residues long. Trimming pared 5 bases from V and 3 bases from J, leaving 8 bases between. Germline V lookup: CDR1 SEHNR, CDR2 FQNEAQ (reference sequence). Written as DNA, the CDR3 is TGTGCCAGCAGCCCGGGAAACAATCAGCCCCAGCATTTT. This sequence encodes CASSPGNNQPQHF.

Worth noting for this clonotype: This may be a read error, as it is one base from a much larger clone. The chain uses TRBV6-2 or TRBV6-3 and TRBJ2-5; D unresolved. The CDR3 has 13 residues. Germline V gene sequence: CDR1 MNHEY, CDR2 SVGEGT. CDR3 nucleotide sequence: TGTGTCAGCAGTTACTACGGTCAAGAGACCCAGTACTTC. Translating it yields CVSSYYGQETQYF.

The chain employs TRBV5-1 and TRBJ1-1; no firm D call. The CDR3 totals 11 residues. Deletions cut 6 bases from V and 0 bases from J, with 3 bases between. Germline loops: CDR1 SGHRS, CDR2 YFSETQ. CDR3 coding DNA: TGCGCCAGCATGATGAACACTGAAGCTTTCTTT. As protein: CASMMNTEAFF.

The rearrangement uses TRBV18 and TRBJ1-5, with a tentative D call TRBD1 (5 bases). The V gene's germline CDR1 is KGHSH and CDR2 LQKENI. CDR3 length equals 14 residues. Trimming removed 2 bases at V and 3 bases at J, with 8 bases between. The DNA of the CDR3 is TGTGCCAGCTCACCAGGGGGGGTCAATCAGCCCCAGCATTTT. Its translation: CASSPGGVNQPQHF.

In regard to this clonotype: The junction shows a germline mismatch at one end, possibly a read error. The rearrangement links TRBV4-1 to TRBJ1-6, with unresolved D. The CDR3 spans 18 residues. Germline values: CDR1 MGHRA, CDR2 YSYEKL. The CDR3 region has the DNA TGTGCCAGCAGCCAAGATTCCCTGTACAGCTCCTATAATTCACCCCTCCACTTT. It specifies CASSQDSLYSSYNSPLHF.

The chain employs TRBV27 and TRBJ1-2; tentative D call: TRBD1 (5 bases). The CDR3 has 14 residues. Germline-derived CDR1 and CDR2 are MNHEY and SMNVEV (reference sequence). Trimming removed 6 bases at V and 1 base at J, with 12 bases between. CDR3 residues: CASSTDSLNYGYTF. The CDR3 region has the DNA TGTGCCAGCAGCACCGACAGCCTTAACTATGGCTACACCTTC.

In this sample, this clonotype turned up many times. The rearrangement uses TRBV7-9 and TRBJ2-4, with D possibly TRBD1 on 6 matching bases. The CDR3 spans 16 residues. Between the trimmed V and J ends, which lost 5 bases and 2 bases, there was a span of 16 bases. Germline values: CDR1 SEHNR, CDR2 FQNEAQ (reference sequence). Here the CDR3 reads CASSPDMGATKNIQYF. For the CDR3, the DNA is TGTGCCAGCAGCCCTGACATGGGGGCGACCAAAAACATTCAGTACTTC.

This rearrangement joins TRBV5-4 to TRBJ2-1; D is unresolved. The CDR3 totals 12 residues. Trimming left V 5 bases short and J 6 bases short, with 9 bases between. Germline V gene data show CDR1 as SGHNT and CDR2 as YYREEE (reference sequence). CDR3 protein: CASSRTANEQFF. CDR3 bases: TGTGCCAGCAGTCGGACCGCCAATGAGCAGTTCTTC.